This is a list of T cell receptor beta chains from one sample in a study of control samples from healthy donors and cancer patients. Clones were read by immunoSEQ multiplex PCR, and TCRdb kept only the in-frame ones, dropping some. The sample comprises 95,000 to 150,000 clones, approximately 87% of which are singletons, and around 10% rests with the top ten. Sequencing used blood. The source of these receptors is a man under 40 in good health. CDR3s include the opening cysteine and the closing phenylalanine or tryptophan. D genes are given only for firm matches. Size is omitted from some rows. Given values are once, few, many or a class for expanded clones.

-	-	TRBV18	TRBJ1-6	CASSSGADYSPLHF	TGTGCCAGCTCATCCGGGGCGGATTATTCACCCCTCCACTTT
-	few	TRBV3-1/TRBV3-2	TRBJ2-7	CASSQSSREQYF	TGTGCCAGCAGCCAAAGTTCGCGGGAGCAGTACTTC
TRBD1	-	TRBV5-8	TRBJ2-5	CASSWGTGEGETQYF	TGTGCCAGCAGCTGGGGGACAGGGGAGGGGGAGACCCAGTACTTC
-	-	TRBV19	TRBJ1-5	CASSAYQGTNQPQHF	TGTGCCAGTAGTGCCTACCAGGGGACTAATCAGCCCCAGCATTTT
-	-	TRBV6-6	TRBJ1-1	CASSADKFEKAFF	TGTGCCAGCAGTGCGGACAAGTTTGAGAAAGCTTTCTTT
TRBD1	-	TRBV5-6	TRBJ2-7	CASSPQGPSYEQYF	TGTGCCAGCAGCCCACAGGGGCCCTCCTACGAGCAGTACTTC
-	-	TRBV3-1/TRBV3-2	TRBJ1-2	CASSPLGRNYGYTF	TGTGCCAGCAGCCCACTCGGGCGGAACTATGGCTACACCTTC
-	-	TRBV2	TRBJ1-2	CASSEQGYGYTF	TGTGCCAGCAGTGAACAGGGTTATGGCTACACCTTC
-	-	TRBV5-1	TRBJ1-4	CASSLGENEKLFF	TGCGCCAGCAGCTTGGGTGAAAATGAAAAACTGTTTTTT
-	-	TRBV12-3/TRBV12-4	TRBJ1-2	CASSFVEGDGYTF	TGTGCCAGCAGTTTTGTCGAGGGGGATGGCTACACCTTC
-	-	TRBV27	TRBJ2-3	CASSLGTFTDTQYF	TGTGCCAGCAGTCTCGGGACTTTCACAGATACGCAGTATTTT
-	-	TRBV3-1/TRBV3-2	TRBJ1-3	CASRQHLSGNTIYF	TGTGCCAGCAGACAACACCTCTCTGGAAACACCATATATTTT
-	-	TRBV3-1/TRBV3-2	TRBJ1-6	CASSPQGGNNSPLHF	TGTGCCAGCAGCCCTCAGGGAGGGAATAATTCACCCCTCCACTTT
-	-	TRBV24-1	TRBJ2-5	CATSDPGLNQETQYF	TGTGCCACCAGTGACCCCGGACTGAACCAAGAGACCCAGTACTTC
-	-	TRBV12-5	TRBJ1-5	CASGFAQDLNQPQHF	TGTGCTAGTGGTTTCGCCCAGGACCTCAATCAGCCCCAGCATTTT
TRBD1	-	TRBV15	TRBJ1-2	CATSYDRGPGGYTF	TGTGCCACCAGCTACGACAGGGGACCGGGTGGCTACACCTTC
TRBD1	once	TRBV5-8	TRBJ1-1	CASSVGQGFSEAFF	TGTGCCAGCAGCGTGGGACAGGGATTTTCTGAAGCTTTCTTT
-	-	TRBV11-3	TRBJ2-7	CASSHSLSGEQYF	TGTGCCAGCAGCCACAGCCTTTCTGGCGAGCAGTACTTC
-	-	TRBV5-4	TRBJ2-3	CASSLDTDTQYF	TGTGCCAGCAGCTTGGACACAGATACGCAGTATTTT
-	-	TRBV2	TRBJ1-2	CASSEALNTTGTHYGNAGYTF	TGTGCCAGCAGTGAAGCGCTTAATACAACAGGGACCCACTACGGGAACGCGGGCTACACCTTC
TRBD2	-	TRBV11-3	TRBJ2-1	CASSLARAGGYEQFF	TGTGCCAGCAGCTTAGCAAGGGCGGGGGGTTATGAGCAGTTCTTC
-	-	TRBV19	TRBJ1-1	CASSIGRAPNTEAFF	TGTGCCAGTAGTATTGGAAGGGCCCCGAACACTGAAGCTTTCTTT
-	once	TRBV6-6	TRBJ1-1	CASSYPQSTEAFF	TGTGCCAGCAGTTACCCCCAGTCTACTGAAGCTTTCTTT
-	-	TRBV14	TRBJ2-7	CASSHRNSPGEQYF	TGTGCCAGCAGCCACCGGAACTCCCCCGGCGAGCAGTACTTC
TRBD1	-	TRBV7-6	TRBJ1-1	CASSLGTGNEAFF	TGTGCCAGCAGCTTGGGGACAGGAAACGAAGCTTTCTTT
-	-	TRBV27	TRBJ1-1	CASSPSGTLNTEAFF	TGTGCCAGCAGTCCATCCGGGACTTTGAACACTGAAGCTTTCTTT